The clone carrying this T cell receptor (beta chain) was seen a handful of times. These data are taken from a study of blood T cell repertoires in COVID-19. Across the whole study: Donors in the United States, Italy and Spain gave samples during acute or convalescent COVID-19. T cells, B-cell-depleted T cells, or PBMCs provided the cDNA or gDNA that served as material.

In the original analysis: Scientists estimated how many nucleated cells there were by amplifying reference gene primers. Here immunoSEQ multiplex PCR was the method, and the copy in TCRdb shows in-frame clones only, minus some. V and J calls and clone size come straight from that table; D and trimming were deduced from the DNA. Here the sample spans 95,000 to 150,000 clones, about three quarters being singletons. Germline V lookup: CDR1 SQVTM, CDR2 ANQGSEA. The CDR3 extends over 13 amino acids. The V end lost 5 bases, the J end lost 5 bases, and 15 bases lay between the germline ends. This sequence originates from a human donor with acute or convalescent COVID-19. The donor label of this sample is uncertain. The sequencing input was peripheral blood. The chain joins TRBV29-1 to TRBJ2-5, with D perhaps TRBD2 (6 bases). The CDR3 spells CSVLLPGRETQYF. The CDR3 DNA follows: TGCAGCGTTCTGCTGCCGGGGAGGGAGACCCAGTACTTC.